This TCR beta chain was captured by sequencing in a study of shared clonotypes between healthy human individuals. Study-wide background: A couple of female and a few male donors aged 18 to 49 were enrolled. The study, taken as a whole, reports: Researchers found naive subsets generally carried larger estimated richness than memory subsets. The study found approximately 5% of naive CD4 clonotypes shared across a few donors.

Produced via immunoSEQ multiplex PCR; TCRdb's table is partial and in-frame only. This repertoire shows some 2,500,000 clones, under 95% found once; its top ten account for 0.37%. V dropped 0 bases and J dropped 2 bases, with 1 base sitting between them. The CDR3 consists of 12 residues. Germline CDR1 is SEHNR and CDR2 is FQNEAQ (reference sequence). Concerning this clone: Its antigen is unknown. The same CDR3 arises from other DNA sequences in this sample as well.

The chain is built from TRBV7-9 and TRBJ2-5; D is unclear. This receptor was obtained from a man younger than 35 in good health. Some clones in this sample may be carry-over from other donors' samples. Sequencing was carried out using naive CD4+ T cells from PBMCs. Noted subset: CD45RA+ positively selected. The CDR3 region has the DNA TGTGCCAGCAGCTTAGCGCAAGAGACCCAGTACTTC. It encodes CASSLAQETQYF.